This is a list of T cell receptor beta chains from one sample in a study of blood T cell repertoires in COVID-19. Sequencing was performed with immunoSEQ multiplex PCR; in TCRdb, only in-frame clones are kept and a portion is missing. The sample has around 110,000 clones, around 78% seen once. The source material was peripheral blood. The receptors originated from an elderly man with COVID-19, enrolled during active disease. The CDR3 runs from the conserved cysteine through the conserved F or W. A D gene is named only where the DNA matches it firmly. A clone size is listed for some rows: how often the clone was seen (once, few, many), or a class if it is expanded.

>.|TRBJ2-7|.|TRBV7-9|13
TGTGCCAGCAGCTTAGGCGGAGGGTACGAGCAGTACTTC
CASSLGGGYEQYF
>few|TRBJ1-3|.|TRBV4-2|14
TGTGCCAGCAGCCAAGCGGGATTTGGAAACACCATATATTTT
CASSQAGFGNTIYF
>.|TRBJ1-5|TRBD1|TRBV19|20
TGTGCCAGTAGTGGACGTCGGGACAGGGGACCCCTATATAGCAATCAGCCCCAGCATTTT
CASSGRRDRGPLYSNQPQHF
>.|TRBJ2-7|TRBD1|TRBV5-4|14
TGTGCCAGCAGCTTGGGAGCAGGGGGCGGCGAGCAGTACTTC
CASSLGAGGGEQYF
>.|TRBJ1-5|.|TRBV4-1|14
TGCGCCAGCAGCCAAGATCGGGGTTCTTCCGCCCAGCATTTT
CASSQDRGSSAQHF
>few|TRBJ2-1|TRBD2|TRBV4-1|14
TGCGCCAGCAGAAGCGGGAGCTCCTACAATGAGCAGTTCTTC
CASRSGSSYNEQFF
>.|TRBJ2-2|.|TRBV27|15
TGTGCCAGCGGAAAACAGGGATGGGCAACCGGGGAGCTGTTTTTT
CASGKQGWATGELFF
>.|TRBJ2-1|TRBD2|TRBV7-8|18
TGTGCCAGCAGTAGAGGACTAGCGGGAGGCCCCTTCTACAATGAGCAGTTCTTC
CASSRGLAGGPFYNEQFF
>.|TRBJ2-1|TRBD2|TRBV11-2|16
TGTGCCAGCAGTAGGACTAGCGGGAGTCTGAACAATGAGCAGTTCTTC
CASSRTSGSLNNEQFF
>.|TRBJ2-1|TRBD2|TRBV19|21
TGTGCCAGTAGTTTCGTTGGCCCGGGACTAGCGGGGTCGAGCTCCTACAATGAGCAGTTCTTC
CASSFVGPGLAGSSSYNEQFF
>.|TRBJ2-1|.|TRBV27|14
TGTGCCAGCAGTTTATCTACATACTACAATGAGCAGTTCTTC
CASSLSTYYNEQFF
>.|TRBJ2-2|TRBD2|TRBV5-1|15
TGCGCCAGCAGCTTACTAGCGGGAGATACCGGGGAGCTGTTTTTT
CASSLLAGDTGELFF
>.|TRBJ1-2|TRBD1|TRBV29-1|12
TGCAGCGTTGACGACAGGGAATATGGCTACACCTTC
CSVDDREYGYTF
>.|TRBJ2-7|TRBD1|TRBV7-8|13
TGTGCCAGCAGCTTAGGGACAGGATACGAGCAGTACTTC
CASSLGTGYEQYF
>.|TRBJ2-2|TRBD2|TRBV29-1|14
TGCAGCGTTGGTAGCGGGAGGGCCGGCGGGGAGCTGTTTTTT
CSVGSGRAGGELFF
>.|TRBJ1-5|.|TRBV19|14
TGTGCCAGTAGTCCCGCAGGGTACAATCAGCCCCAGCATTTT
CASSPAGYNQPQHF
>.|TRBJ2-7|.|TRBV6-5|14
TGTGCCAGCAGTTACTCTGCCAGGACCTACGAGCAGTACTTC
CASSYSARTYEQYF
>.|TRBJ2-3|TRBD2|TRBV19|19
TGTGCCAGTAGTCCCTCGACTAGCGGGAGAATCGGGGGCACAGATACGCAGTATTTT
CASSPSTSGRIGGTDTQYF
>.|TRBJ2-2|TRBD1|TRBV7-2|17
TGTGCCAGCAGCTTGGCCCAGACAGGGATTATCACCGGGGAGCTGTTTTTT
CASSLAQTGIITGELFF
>.|TRBJ1-1|TRBD1|TRBV18|16
TGTGCCAGTCTTTCCGGGACAGGGGGAATGAACACTGAAGCTTTCTTT
CASLSGTGGMNTEAFF
>.|TRBJ1-5|.|TRBV2|13
TGTGCCAGCAGAGGGGAGGTTAATCAGCCCCAGCATTTT
CASRGEVNQPQHF
>.|TRBJ1-2|.|TRBV4-2|15
TGTGCCAGCAGCCAAGAGGACAGCTCCGCTTATGGCTACACCTTC
CASSQEDSSAYGYTF
>.|TRBJ2-2|.|TRBV6-5|15
TGTGCCAGCAGTCAGACAGGAATGGTCACCGGGGAGCTGTTTTTT
CASSQTGMVTGELFF
>.|TRBJ2-1|.|TRBV28|15
TGTGCCAGCAGTTTCGCCAGCGGGCCTTACAATGAGCAGTTCTTC
CASSFASGPYNEQFF
>.|TRBJ2-2|.|TRBV6-4|14
TGTGCCAGCAGCAACAGGGAGGGCACCGGGGAGCTGTTTTTT
CASSNREGTGELFF
>few|TRBJ2-5|.|TRBV27|16
TGTGCCAGCAGTACCCCCACGGACCTAGGGGTGGAGACCCAGTACTTC
CASSTPTDLGVETQYF
>few|TRBJ2-5|TRBD1|TRBV7-6|14
TGTGCCAGCAGCTTAGGGACAGGGACAGAGACCCAGTACTTC
CASSLGTGTETQYF
>few|TRBJ2-1|TRBD2|TRBV3-1/TRBV3-2|14
TGTGCCAGCAGCGCTACTAGCGAGCTGACCGAGCAGTTCTTC
CASSATSELTEQFF
>.|TRBJ2-5|TRBD2|TRBV10-2|13
TGCGCCAGCAGTCATAGCGGGAGTGAGACCCAGTACTTC
CASSHSGSETQYF
>.|TRBJ1-2|.|TRBV7-2|13
TGTGCCAGCAGCTTGTACAGGACCTATGGCTACACCTTC
CASSLYRTYGYTF
>few|TRBJ1-5|TRBD1|TRBV6-5|14
TGTGCCAGCAGACCCACAGGGGCCAATCAGCCCCAGCATTTT
CASRPTGANQPQHF
>.|TRBJ2-1|TRBD2|TRBV5-1|17
TGCGCCAGCAGCCCCGGGACTAGCGGGAGGGGTGCCAATGAGCAGTTCTTC
CASSPGTSGRGANEQFF
>.|TRBJ1-5|TRBD1|TRBV6-6|16
TGTGCCAGCAGTCCTCCGGGACAGGGGGCTGGACAGCCCCAGCATTTT
CASSPPGQGAGQPQHF
>.|TRBJ1-5|TRBD1|TRBV19|17
TGTGCCAGTAGTTCCCGCGGAGGCCAGGGGGACAATCAGCCCCAGCATTTT
CASSSRGGQGDNQPQHF
>.|TRBJ1-2|.|TRBV19|15
TGTGCCAGTAGTATCGGCAGGGGCTCCTTCTATGGCTACACCTTC
CASSIGRGSFYGYTF
>.|TRBJ1-2|.|TRBV24-1|11
TGTGCCACCAGTGATTTGGGCCGCTACACCTTC
CATSDLGRYTF
>once|TRBJ2-7|TRBD2|TRBV27|15
TGTGCCAGCAGCCCCACTAGCGCCTATTCCTACGAGCAGTACTTC
CASSPTSAYSYEQYF
>.|TRBJ2-1|TRBD2|TRBV5-1|13
TGCGCCAGCGCCGGGACTAGCAAAAATGAGCAGTTCTTC
CASAGTSKNEQFF
>.|TRBJ2-7|TRBD2|TRBV27|16
TGTGCCAGCAATACCATTCTAGCGGGAGGGCCGGGGGAGCAGTACTTC
CASNTILAGGPGEQYF
>.|TRBJ1-1|TRBD1|TRBV20-1|11
TGCAGTGCTGACAGGGGAACTGAAGCTTTCTTT
CSADRGTEAFF
>.|TRBJ2-2|.|TRBV28|15
TGTGCCAGCAGTTTAGCGGGGACGGGCGCCGGGGAGCTGTTTTTT
CASSLAGTGAGELFF
>.|TRBJ2-1|TRBD2|TRBV5-1|15
TGCGCCAGCAGCTTGGGATGGCGGGAGGACAATGAGCAGTTCTTC
CASSLGWREDNEQFF
>once|TRBJ2-7|.|TRBV2|11
TGTGCCAGCAGCCGTACAGACGAGCAGTACTTC
CASSRTDEQYF
>.|TRBJ1-2|TRBD1|TRBV29-1|13
TGCAGCGCCCAGGGGGCGGTAAACTATGGCTACACCTTC
CSAQGAVNYGYTF
>.|TRBJ1-2|TRBD1|TRBV6-5|14
TGTGCCAGCAGTTACAGGGGGCCTGACTATGGCTACACCTTC
CASSYRGPDYGYTF
>.|TRBJ2-7|.|TRBV4-1|14
TGCGCCAGCAGCCAAGAAGGCCGAGGGGGCGAGCAGTACTTC
CASSQEGRGGEQYF
>once|TRBJ2-5|TRBD2|TRBV7-9|15
TGTGCCAGCAGCCTGGGACTAGCGGGAGTGGAGACCCAGTACTTC
CASSLGLAGVETQYF
>.|TRBJ2-1|.|TRBV27|14
TGTGCCAGCAGTTTAAGCGGACTATACAATGAGCAGTTCTTC
CASSLSGLYNEQFF
>.|TRBJ1-1|TRBD1|TRBV5-6|13
TGTGCCAGCAACCCGACAGGGACCACTGAAGCTTTCTTT
CASNPTGTTEAFF
>few|TRBJ2-7|TRBD2|TRBV19|15
TGTGCCAGTAGTATCCAGGCGGGAGAAACCTACGAGCAGTACTTC
CASSIQAGETYEQYF
>.|TRBJ2-7|.|TRBV6-5|14
TGTGCCAGCAGCCCGGACTGGGGGCAGTACGAGCAGTACTTC
CASSPDWGQYEQYF
>.|TRBJ1-2|TRBD1|TRBV6-5|15
TGTGCCAGCAGTTCAAGTGATTGGACAGGGCAAGGCTACACCTTC
CASSSSDWTGQGYTF
>.|TRBJ2-1|.|TRBV12-5|16
TGTGCTAGTGGTTTCTCCAGGGGTGGTTCCTACAATGAGCAGTTCTTC
CASGFSRGGSYNEQFF